A single sample gave rise to the 5 T cell receptor beta chains below, sequenced in a study of blood T cell repertoires in COVID-19. The protocol was immunoSEQ multiplex PCR, while the TCRdb copy is restricted to in-frame clones and leaves out a portion. Of approximately 240,000 clones listed, around nine tenths are singletons. The specimen was PBMCs or T cells enriched from blood (not recorded which). Receptors originate from a young woman who had recovered from COVID-19.

This chain uses TRBV3-1 (or the pseudogene TRBV3-2) with TRBJ2-1; TRBD2 might be the D (6 bases). The germline gives CDR1 LGHDT, CDR2 YNNKEL (reference sequence). The CDR3 is 14 amino acids. Deletions cut 5 bases from V and 7 bases from J, with 15 bases between. CDR3 nucleotide sequence: TGTGCCAGCAGCGGCGGAGGGACTTCTAATGAGCAGTTCTTC. It yields the protein CASSGGGTSNEQFF.

CDR3 protein: CASSLRTSGTYEQYF. DNA of the CDR3: TGTGCCAGCAGCCTACGGACTAGCGGAACCTACGAGCAGTACTTC. The chain links TRBV7-2 to TRBJ2-7; 10 nucleotides agree with TRBD2. Germline V gene lookup returns CDR1 SGHTA and CDR2 FQGNSA. J lost 2 bases, V lost 5 bases, and 6 bases had no gene match. The CDR3 is 15 residues long.

The J gene is TRBJ2-7, the V gene TRBV19, with a weak D call TRBD1 (7 bases). The CDR3 spans 12 residues. The V gene lost 3 bases and the J gene lost 10 bases, with 13 bases spanning the gap. Per the germline V gene, CDR1 is LNHDA and CDR2 is SQIVND (reference sequence). CDR3 sequence: CASSISGGNQYF. CDR3 nucleotide sequence: TGTGCCAGTAGTATTTCAGGGGGGAACCAGTACTTC.

V gene TRBV11-2 combines with J gene TRBJ2-3; 8 bases fit TRBD2. Trimming at V came to 5 bases and at J to 2 bases, leaving 18 bases not matched to a gene. CDR1 and CDR2 (germline): SGHAT, FQNNGV. The CDR3 sequence is 19 residues long. The CDR3 sequence: CASSPLGGAGASLTDTQYF. As DNA, the CDR3 is TGTGCCAGCAGCCCCCTCGGGGGAGCGGGGGCCTCCCTCACAGATACGCAGTATTTT.

The rearrangement uses TRBV7-3 and TRBJ1-2; perhaps TRBD1 as D (5 bases). The CDR3 has 15 residues. V was cut by 4 bases and J by 0 bases, with 12 bases left in between. Germline assignment: CDR1 SGHTA and CDR2 FQGTGA. The CDR3 DNA is TGTGCCAGCAGCTCCTCCGGGGGGGCTAACTATGGCTACACCTTC. Residues: CASSSSGGANYGYTF.